The 31 T cell receptor delta chains in this list originate from one sample, sequenced in a study of gamma-delta chains in newborns, infants, children. TCRdb re-analyzed the reads via CATT. The repertoire includes approximately 4,000 delta-chain clones, 1.5% to 2% of them detected once, and about 9.3% sits in the top ten. The specimen sequenced was blood. The source is a child who was a newborn, infant or young child, either healthy, febrile or measles-vaccinated (not recorded which).

This clone was seen only a few times. Relative to the germline gene, one junction end is altered; a read error may explain this. The sample carries other DNA sequences with the same CDR3. This sequence joins TRDV2 and TRDJ2; 10 bases match TRDD3. Germline V gene lookup returns CDR1 GEAIGNYY and CDR2 EKD. CDR3 length: 17 amino acids. The CDR3 DNA follows: TGTGCCTGCGACACACTGGGGGATGGGGCTTTGACAGCACAACTCTTCTTT. Translating gives CACDTLGDGALTAQLFF.

This clone was detected a few times. A single base is all that separates this from a far larger clone, so a read error is likely. Other DNA sequences within the sample encode an identical CDR3. This chain links TRDV2 with TRDJ1, with a tentative D call TRDD3 (5 bases). CDR3 length: 14 amino acids. Germline CDR1 is GEAIGNYY and CDR2 is EKD. CDR3 amino acids: CACDLLLDTDKLIF. The CDR3 DNA is TGCGCCTGTGACTTACTACTGGACACCGATAAACTCATCTTT.

In this sample, this clone turned up a few times. This chain uses TRDV1 with TRDJ1; D possibly corresponds to TRDD3 (5 bases). The CDR3 spans 18 residues. V was trimmed by 2 bases and J by 0 bases, leaving 19 bases between them. Germline V CDR1 and CDR2: TSWWSYY, QGS. The CDR3: CALGEATGPGRDTDKLIF. The CDR3 DNA follows: TGTGCTCTTGGGGAAGCTACGGGCCCTGGGAGGGACACCGATAAACTCATCTTT.

This clone was counted a few times. This chain links TRDV1 with TRDJ2; TRDD2 or TRDD3 may be the D gene (8 bases each). This CDR3 comprises 23 residues. V was trimmed by 2 bases and J by 0 bases, leaving 31 bases between them. Germline loops: CDR1 TSWWSYY, CDR2 QGS. CDR3 DNA sequence: TGTGCTCTTGGGGAAGGTACTTCCTACGGGTACTGGGGATACCTCACTTTGACAGCACAACTCTTCTTT. This sequence encodes CALGEGTSYGYWGYLTLTAQLFF.

Remarks on this clone: This may come from a read error, since a much larger clone is one base off. Other DNA sequences of this sample code for an identical CDR3. The chain has TRDV2 and TRDJ2, with 8 bases matching TRDD3. The CDR3 has 18 residues. With V trimmed by 0 bases and J by 0 bases, 8 bases remained unmatched. CDR1 and CDR2 (germline): GEAIGNYY, EKD. The CDR3 nucleotides are TGTGCCTGTGACACCGTGGGTACTGGGGGTCCTTTGACAGCACAACTCTTCTTT. It translates to CACDTVGTGGPLTAQLFF.

A note on this clone: This could be a read error, since a much larger clone is one nucleotide away. This chain connects TRDV1 to TRDJ1; 8 positions agree with TRDD3. Trimming cost V 4 bases and J 0 bases; bases outside gene matches: 19. There are 20 residues in the CDR3. Germline CDR1 TSWWSYY, CDR2 QGS. The CDR3 region is CALGGPLGPSGGPHTDKLIF. CDR3 DNA sequence: TGTGCTCTTGGGGGACCCTTGGGCCCTTCTGGGGGACCCCACACCGATAAACTCATCTTT.

This clone was seen a few times. A read error may account for a junction end that differs from germline. Other DNA sequences in the sample encode the same CDR3. The CDR3 loop is CALGERPGPYTDKLIF. CDR3 DNA sequence: TGTGCTCTTGGAGAACGCCCTGGCCCGTACACCGATAAACTCATCTTT. V is TRDV1 and J is TRDJ1; D uncertain. The germline gives CDR1 TSWWSYY, CDR2 QGS. The CDR3 spans 16 residues.

The CDR3 loop is CACDPLGDTPHLTAQLFF. CDR3 DNA: TGTGCCTGTGATCCACTGGGGGACACCCCCCATTTGACAGCACAACTCTTCTTT. V is TRDV2 and J is TRDJ2; TRDD3 agrees at 9 bases. Germline V CDR1 and CDR2: GEAIGNYY, EKD. CDR3 length: 18 residues. Losses at the gene ends were 4 bases for V and 1 base for J; bases not matched to a gene: 12.

As for this clone: A far larger clone is one nucleotide away, so this likely arose from a read error. The rearrangement joins TRDV2 to TRDJ1; no definite D call. CDR1 GEAIGNYY and CDR2 EKD come from the germline V gene. This CDR3 contains 16 residues. The CDR3 sequence is CACDTVSIRREDKFIF. CDR3 DNA: TGTGCCTGTGACACCGTTTCTATCCGGCGGGAAGATAAATTCATCTTT.

Remarks on this clone: With a far larger clone one base away, a read error is the likely cause. Distinct nucleotide sequences in the sample also encode this CDR3. The chain employs TRDV2 and TRDJ3; D could derive from TRDD1 or TRDD3 (5 bases each). The CDR3 runs to 17 residues. Germline V gene data show CDR1 as GEAIGNYY and CDR2 as EKD. In DNA form, the CDR3 reads TGTGCCTGTGACACGCCCGATAGTACCTGGGACACCCGGCAGATGTTTTTC. This gives the protein CACDTPDSTWDTRQMFF.

For this clone: A clone one base away is much larger, so this may be a read error. The gene calls are TRDV1 and TRDJ1; no clear D gene. The CDR3 totals 16 residues. From germline, CDR1 is TSWWSYY and CDR2 QGS. The CDR3 DNA is TGTGCTCTTGGGGAACTTTGTAAGGACTTCACCGATATACTCATCTTT. Its translation: CALGELCKDFTDILIF.

Comments on this clone: The junction and the germline gene differ at one end; a read error may be behind it. The gene calls are TRDV3 and TRDJ1; the D gene is possibly TRDD3 (5 bases). CDR1 is TVYSNPD, CDR2 GDNSRS, per germline (reference sequence). The CDR3 consists of 14 residues. The CDR3: CAFQEGRYTDQLIF. The CDR3 DNA reads as TGTGCCTTTCAGGAGGGGAGGTACACCGATCAACTCATCTTT.

The CDR3 here is CALGERLPYWGIRADKLIF. The DNA of the CDR3 is TGTGCTCTTGGGGAACGTCTTCCTTACTGGGGGATACGAGCCGATAAACTCATCTTT. The gene calls are TRDV1 and TRDJ1; 13 nucleotides match TRDD3. With V trimmed by 1 base and J by 3 bases, 11 bases remained unmatched. Germline V lookup: CDR1 TSWWSYY, CDR2 QGS. This CDR3 is 19 amino acids long.

Details on this clone: Other DNA sequences of this sample code for an identical CDR3. The chain recombines TRDV2 with TRDJ3; TRDD3 matches 10 bases. The germline gives CDR1 GEAIGNYY, CDR2 EKD. After removal of 0 bases from V and 4 bases from J, the junction contained 2 bases not matched to a gene. CDR3 size: 17 residues. As DNA, the CDR3 is TGTGCCTGTGACACCGTACTGGGGGATTGGGACACCCGACAGATGTTTTTC. Its protein is CACDTVLGDWDTRQMFF.

This clone rates as medium-sized (0.01 to 0.1%). The chain couples TRDV2 to TRDJ1; 8 bases map to TRDD3. This CDR3 is 15 amino acids long. Germline CDR1 is GEAIGNYY and CDR2 is EKD. With V trimmed by 3 bases and J by 0 bases, 5 bases remained unmatched. CDR3 sequence (DNA): TGTGCCTGTGACTCTATACTGGGGGACACCGATAAACTCATCTTT. It is translated as CACDSILGDTDKLIF.

This clone was observed a few times. The J gene is TRDJ3, the V gene TRDV2, with TRDD3 identical over 10 bases. This CDR3 comprises 19 residues. The V and J ends lost 2 bases and 0 bases, in that order; junction bases with no gene match: 6. Germline V lookup: CDR1 GEAIGNYY, CDR2 EKD. The CDR3 DNA follows: TGTGCCTGTGACAAAATACTGGGGGATCGCTCCTGGGACACCCGACAGATGTTTTTC. Translating it yields CACDKILGDRSWDTRQMFF.

V is TRDV2 and J is TRDJ3; no firm D call. Germline assignment: CDR1 GEAIGNYY and CDR2 EKD. V lost 0 bases and J 0 bases, leaving 14 bases between the germline ends. The CDR3 covers 19 residues. Here the CDR3 reads CACDTVGSSSSWDTRQMFF. As DNA, the CDR3 is TGTGCCTGTGACACCGTGGGCTCCTCGAGCTCCTGGGACACCCGACAGATGTTTTTC.

Worth noting for this clone: A much larger clone sits a single nucleotide away, making a read error possible. The identical CDR3 is also encoded by other nucleotide sequences in the sample. The chain carries TRDV2 and TRDJ2, with TRDD3 identical over 8 bases. CDR1 and CDR2 from the germline V gene are GEAIGNYY and EKD. The CDR3 spans 14 residues. This chain's CDR3 is CACDTGGLTAQLFF. The CDR3 DNA is TGTGCCTGTGACACTGGGGGATTGACAGCACAACTCTTCTTC.

The sample holds a few counts of this clone. The chain has TRDV2 and TRDJ3, with 7 bases lining up with TRDD3. This CDR3 comprises 18 residues. V lost 3 bases to trimming and J lost 0 bases; unmatched junction nucleotides: 7. Germline values: CDR1 GEAIGNYY, CDR2 EKD. For the CDR3, the DNA is TGTGCCTGTGACGTACTGGGGATTAGCTCCTGGGACACCCGACAGATGTTTTTC. It encodes CACDVLGISSWDTRQMFF.

This clone has just a few counts. The V gene is TRDV2, the J gene TRDJ2; 13 bases match TRDD3. The CDR3 runs 17 residues. The ends lost 0 bases at V and 4 bases at J; junction bases unmatched: 4. The germline CDR1 and CDR2 sequences are GEAIGNYY and EKD. This CDR3 is CACDTVLGDTGTAQLFF. The DNA for the CDR3 is TGTGCCTGTGACACCGTACTGGGGGATACGGGGACAGCACAACTCTTCTTT.

The chain links TRDV2 to TRDJ2, with TRDD3 matching 8 bases. The J gene, absent from TCRdb, was called here by matching the DNA to germline. From germline, CDR1 is GEAIGNYY and CDR2 EKD. The ends lost 3 bases at V and 1 base at J; junction bases unmatched: 15. This CDR3 region has 19 residues. The CDR3, as DNA: TGTGCCTGTGACTCGGTGCGGCTGGGGGACGAACTTTTGACAGCACAACTCTTCTTT. As protein: CACDSVRLGDELLTAQLFF.

This clone turned up a few times. The chain is built from TRDV2 and TRDJ2; 10 bases fit TRDD3. The CDR3 contains 16 residues. Germline CDR1 GEAIGNYY, CDR2 EKD. V shed 3 bases and J 1 base; nucleotides not matched to a gene: 4. CDR3 in DNA: TGTGCCTGTGACGCCCTGGGGGATATTTTGACAGCACAACTCTTCTTT. Protein sequence: CACDALGDILTAQLFF.

As concerns this clone: A read error likely explains this, since a far larger clone differs by one base. Within the sample, other DNA sequences also encode this same CDR3. The genes are TRDV2 and TRDJ3, with 8 bases identical to TRDD3. The germline V gene encodes CDR1 GEAIGNYY and CDR2 EKD. Trimming cost V 0 bases and J 0 bases; bases outside gene matches: 3. The CDR3 length is 18 residues. The CDR3 spells CACDTGGYSSWDTRQMFF. In DNA, the CDR3 is TGTGCCTGTGACACCGGGGGATATAGCTCCTGGGACACCCGACAGATGTTTTTC.

This clone was seen more than once but under ten times. Germline is not matched at one junction end, which may reflect a read error. The V gene is TRDV1, the J gene TRDJ1, with 9 bases aligning to TRDD3. CDR1 is TSWWSYY and CDR2 is QGS in the germline V gene. The CDR3 spans 18 residues. CDR3 sequence (DNA): TGTGCCCTTGGGGAACCCTCCTCTCTACTGGGGGAGTTCGATAAACTCATCTTT. Amino acid sequence: CALGEPSSLLGEFDKLIF.

This clone occurred a few times. The rearrangement joins TRDV2 to TRDJ3; 9 bases map to TRDD3. Trimming took 0 bases from V and 0 from J; bases not matched to a gene: 5. The CDR3 is made up of 19 amino acids. CDR1 is GEAIGNYY and CDR2 is EKD in the germline V gene. The CDR3 loop is CACDTVSGGYSWDTRQMFF. For the CDR3, the DNA is TGTGCCTGTGACACCGTGAGTGGGGGATACTCCTGGGACACCCGACAGATGTTTTTC.

The chain's CDR3 is CACDSYWGYHSWDTRQMFF. In DNA form, the CDR3 reads TGTGCCTGTGACTCATACTGGGGATACCACTCCTGGGACACCCGACAGATGTTTTTC. The J gene is TRDJ3, the V gene TRDV2, with 8 positions matching TRDD3. Germline loops: CDR1 GEAIGNYY, CDR2 EKD. The J segment lost 0 bases and the V segment lost 3 bases, leaving 9 bases of the junction unmatched. This CDR3 spans 19 amino acids.

In regard to this clone: It may be a read error: a sequence one base away is much more abundant. This chain connects TRDV2 to TRDJ3; 8 bases align to TRDD3. Germline values: CDR1 GEAIGNYY, CDR2 EKD. This CDR3 spans 17 amino acids. V gave up 3 bases and J gave up 0 bases; unmatched junction bases: 3. CDR3 region: CACDVLGGSWDTRQMFF. Here the CDR3 DNA reads TGTGCCTGTGACGTACTGGGGGGCTCCTGGGACACCCGACAGATGTTTTTC.

Details on this clone: A much larger clone lies a single base off, so this may be a read error. V gene TRDV2 combines with J gene TRDJ2, with TRDD3 identical over 7 bases. The V gene's germline CDR1 is GEAIGNYY and CDR2 EKD. CDR3 length: 17 amino acids. CDR3: CACDPVLGPTLTARLFF. CDR3 bases: TGTGCCTGTGACCCTGTACTGGGGCCTACTTTGACAGCACGACTCTTCTTT.

By share, this clone ranks as large. This chain connects TRDV2 to TRDJ1; the match to TRDD3 covers 13 bases. After removal of 3 bases from V and 3 bases from J, the junction contained 3 bases not matched to a gene. The CDR3 has 15 amino acids. Germline assignment: CDR1 GEAIGNYY and CDR2 EKD. CDR3 bases: TGTGCCTGTGACTACTGGGGGATACGCGCCGATAAACTCATCTTT. It codes for CACDYWGIRADKLIF.

In its sample, this clone was seen a few times. This rearrangement joins TRDV1 to TRDJ1; 13 bases are a match to TRDD3. Per germline, CDR1 TSWWSYY and CDR2 QGS. The CDR3 consists of 20 residues. V shed 0 bases, J shed 3 bases, and the junction held 13 bases outside the gene matches. CDR3 sequence reads: CALGELSVLGDTRIADKLIF. The CDR3 region has the DNA TGTGCTCTTGGGGAACTATCTGTACTGGGGGATACGCGTATCGCCGATAAACTCATCTTT.

This clone was seen more than once but under ten times. The likely explanation is a read error, given a far larger clone one base away. This same CDR3 is encoded by further DNA sequences in the sample. The chain couples TRDV2 to TRDJ2; 12 bases fit TRDD3. The CDR3 consists of 16 residues. Germline CDR1 and CDR2: GEAIGNYY and EKD. DNA for the CDR3: TGTGCCTGTGACGTACTGGGGGATACTTTGACGGCACAACTCTTCTTT. This encodes CACDVLGDTLTAQLFF.